A selection of T cell receptor beta chains follows, all from one sample in a study of lymphopenia after photon versus proton radiotherapy. Assay used: immunoSEQ multiplex PCR; TCRdb lists only in-frame clones, some missing. The sample yields some 55,000 clones, about 86% seen once. The material sequenced was peripheral blood, taken from a patient treated with photon-based radiotherapy. Receptor source: a middle-aged man with gastric cancer. CDR3s include the opening cysteine and the closing phenylalanine or tryptophan. A D gene is named only where the DNA matches it firmly. Clone size appears in some rows only: once, few, many, or a class for an expanded clone.

>TRBV18|NA|NA|TRBJ1-1
CASSPIDMNTEAFF
TGTGCCAGCTCACCAATAGACATGAACACTGAAGCTTTCTTT
>TRBV7-8|NA|NA|TRBJ2-5
CASSFGGRAQYF
TGTGCCAGCAGCTTCGGCGGGCGGGCCCAGTACTTC
>TRBV19|few|NA|TRBJ1-2
CASSGPPTQPNYGYTF
TGTGCCAGTAGCGGGCCCCCCACACAGCCGAACTATGGCTACACCTTC
>TRBV29-1|NA|TRBD1|TRBJ2-3
CSVRQGAVDTQYF
TGCAGCGTCCGACAGGGGGCGGTCGATACGCAGTATTTT
>TRBV4-1|NA|NA|TRBJ1-1
CASSQDLVVSEAFF
TGCGCCAGCAGCCAAGATCTTGTAGTCTCTGAAGCTTTCTTT
>TRBV5-1|NA|NA|TRBJ1-5
CASSPTGFQPQHF
TGCGCCAGCAGCCCAACAGGGTTTCAGCCCCAGCATTTT
>TRBV18|few|TRBD1|TRBJ2-7
CASSPRQGEQYF
TGTGCCAGCTCACCAAGACAGGGGGAGCAGTACTTC
>TRBV5-1|NA|TRBD1|TRBJ2-7
CASSFGTGIYEQYF
TGCGCCAGCAGCTTCGGGACAGGTATATACGAGCAGTACTTC
>TRBV5-1|once|TRBD2|TRBJ2-1
CASSPLTSGVYNEQFF
TGCGCCAGCAGCCCCCTGACTAGCGGGGTTTACAATGAGCAGTTCTTC
>TRBV5-1|NA|TRBD1|TRBJ1-2
CASSLDFRDRGVYGYTF
TGCGCCAGCAGCTTGGATTTCCGGGACAGGGGGGTCTATGGCTACACCTTC
>TRBV19|NA|NA|TRBJ1-2
CASAPVAHYGYTF
TGTGCCAGTGCCCCTGTGGCGCACTATGGCTACACCTTC
>TRBV15|NA|TRBD2|TRBJ2-7
CATSRPGLAGDEQYF
TGTGCCACCAGCAGACCGGGACTAGCGGGCGACGAGCAGTACTTC
>TRBV6-5|NA|TRBD1|TRBJ2-2
CASSPDRDSGELFF
TGTGCCAGCAGCCCCGACAGGGATTCCGGGGAGCTGTTTTTT
>TRBV13|NA|NA|TRBJ1-1
CASSLGAANTEAFF
TGTGCCAGCAGCTTAGGAGCGGCTAACACTGAAGCTTTCTTT
>TRBV4-3|NA|NA|TRBJ1-1
CASSLGRGTEAFF
TGCGCCAGCAGCCTGGGGCGCGGCACTGAAGCTTTCTTT
>TRBV30|NA|TRBD1|TRBJ1-4
CAWSSGTAGEKLFF
TGTGCCTGGAGCTCCGGGACAGCTGGTGAAAAACTGTTTTTT
>TRBV9|NA|TRBD2|TRBJ2-4
CASSVGVAGAIAKNIQYF
TGTGCCAGCAGCGTAGGTGTAGCGGGGGCAATAGCCAAAAACATTCAGTACTTC
>TRBV7-7|NA|NA|TRBJ2-5
CASSRDGTETQYF
TGTGCTAGCAGCCGGGACGGCACAGAGACCCAGTACTTC
>TRBV7-7|NA|TRBD1|TRBJ2-1
CASSPSRDRDRDEQFF
TGTGCCAGCAGCCCATCGAGGGACAGGGACCGGGATGAGCAGTTCTTC
>TRBV2|NA|NA|TRBJ2-4
CASCTDGKNIQYF
TGTGCCAGCTGCACGGATGGCAAAAACATTCAGTACTTC
>TRBV21-1|few|NA|TRBJ2-4
CASSKGELAGAGAKNIQYF
TGTGCCAGCAGCAAAGGAGAGCTAGCGGGGGCGGGGGCCAAAAACATTCAGTACTTC
>TRBV2|NA|TRBD1|TRBJ1-2
CASTRGTVGGFYGYTF
TGTGCCAGCACTCGAGGGACAGTCGGCGGATTCTATGGCTACACCTTC
>TRBV4-1|NA|TRBD1|TRBJ2-1
CASSQQGQPTLNEQFF
TGCGCCAGCAGCCAACAGGGACAGCCGACCCTCAATGAGCAGTTCTTC
>TRBV6-1|NA|TRBD2|TRBJ2-5
CASNLNVGGKETQYF
TGTGCCAGCAATTTAAATGTGGGAGGGAAGGAGACCCAGTACTTC
>TRBV4-1|few|TRBD1|TRBJ1-3
CASSPLDRAGNTIYF
TGCGCCAGCAGCCCCCTGGACAGGGCGGGAAACACCATATATTTT
>TRBV19|NA|NA|TRBJ1-5
CASSIDSGIAQPQHF
TGTGCCAGTAGTATAGATTCGGGGATAGCCCAGCCCCAGCATTTT
>TRBV6-5|NA|TRBD1|TRBJ1-2
CASSLQGNGYTF
TGTGCCAGCAGTCTACAGGGGAATGGCTACACCTTC
>TRBV7-2|medium-sized|TRBD1|TRBJ1-2
CASSLGTGGLLYGYTF
TGTGCCAGCAGCTTAGGGACAGGGGGACTTCTCTATGGCTACACCTTC
>TRBV6-5|few|TRBD1|TRBJ1-2
CARRGGPNYGYTF
TGTGCCAGGAGAGGGGGCCCAAACTATGGCTACACCTTC
>TRBV7-2|NA|TRBD2|TRBJ2-5
CASSLIGGGAETQYF
TGTGCCAGCAGCTTAATCGGCGGGGGGGCCGAGACCCAGTACTTC
>TRBV12-5|NA|NA|TRBJ1-2
CASGLSNTNYGYTF
TGTGCTAGTGGTTTAAGCAATACTAACTATGGCTACACCTTC
>TRBV18|NA|NA|TRBJ1-2
CASHRGSYSVGGYTF
TGTGCCAGCCACCGCGGGAGTTACTCGGTGGGAGGCTACACCTTC
>TRBV2|NA|NA|TRBJ1-6
CASRRGPGYNSPLHF
TGTGCCAGCAGGAGGGGACCGGGGTATAATTCACCCCTCCACTTT
>TRBV30|NA|NA|TRBJ1-1
CAWRSRNYLNTEAFF
TGTGCCTGGAGGAGTAGGAACTATCTGAACACTGAAGCTTTCTTT
>TRBV9|NA|NA|TRBJ1-5
CASSVGAVGQPQHF
TGTGCCAGCAGCGTAGGGGCAGTGGGTCAGCCCCAGCATTTT
>TRBV4-1|NA|NA|TRBJ1-3
CASSQATSSGNTIYF
TGCGCCAGCAGCCAAGCAACAAGCTCTGGAAACACCATATATTTT
>TRBV10-2|NA|NA|TRBJ2-5
CASTQDYQETQYF
TGCGCCAGCACCCAGGACTACCAAGAGACCCAGTACTTC
>TRBV7-8|NA|NA|TRBJ1-1
CASSLGRFRATTEAFF
TGTGCCAGCAGCTTAGGGCGGTTTAGGGCGACGACTGAAGCTTTCTTT
>TRBV4-1|NA|NA|TRBJ1-2
CASSQAEANYGYTF
TGCGCCAGCAGCCAAGCAGAGGCCAACTATGGCTACACCTTC
>TRBV6-5|once|NA|TRBJ1-4
CASSYRRNEKLFF
TGTGCCAGCAGTTATAGGCGTAATGAAAAACTGTTTTTT
>TRBV5-1|NA|TRBD1|TRBJ2-1
CASSVGQGPYNEQFF
TGCGCCAGCAGCGTGGGACAGGGCCCCTACAATGAGCAGTTCTTC
>TRBV6-5|NA|NA|TRBJ2-7
CASSPGPYEQYF
TGTGCCAGCAGTCCGGGCCCCTACGAGCAGTACTTC
>TRBV5-1|NA|NA|TRBJ2-3
CASSLIGTTDTQYF
TGCGCCAGCAGCTTGATCGGGACCACAGATACGCAGTATTTT
>TRBV2|NA|NA|TRBJ2-7
CASSLGFSYEQYF
TGTGCCAGCTCCCTTGGATTCTCCTACGAGCAGTACTTC
>TRBV19|NA|NA|TRBJ2-3
CASSSERGTDTQYF
TGTGCCAGTAGTTCAGAAAGGGGGACAGATACGCAGTATTTT
>TRBV5-4|NA|TRBD2|TRBJ2-5
CASSPTSGGGRETQYF
TGTGCCAGCAGCCCCACTAGCGGGGGGGGGAGGGAGACCCAGTACTTC
>TRBV5-1|NA|NA|TRBJ1-6
CASSLDSPSPLHF
TGCGCCAGCAGCTTGGATAGCCCGTCACCCCTCCACTTT
>TRBV6-1|few|TRBD1|TRBJ1-6
CASRTGTEVSPLHF
TGTGCCAGCAGGACCGGGACAGAAGTATCACCCCTCCACTTT
>TRBV2|NA|TRBD1|TRBJ2-5
CASKGDRGLGETQYF
TGTGCCAGCAAAGGGGACAGGGGTTTAGGAGAGACCCAGTACTTC
>TRBV6-5|once|NA|TRBJ2-3
CASSPRESTDTQYF
TGTGCCAGCAGTCCTCGGGAGAGCACAGATACGCAGTATTTT
>TRBV27|NA|NA|TRBJ1-1
CASSLSAGVNTEAFF
TGTGCCAGCAGTTTATCAGCAGGGGTGAACACTGAAGCTTTCTTT
>TRBV11-2|NA|NA|TRBJ2-5
CASSPRLSNEETQYF
TGTGCCAGCAGCCCGCGTTTGAGCAATGAAGAGACCCAGTACTTC
>TRBV9|NA|NA|TRBJ2-1
CASSPRAHEQFF
TGTGCCAGCAGCCCCCGGGCCCATGAGCAGTTCTTC
>TRBV7-2|NA|NA|TRBJ1-2
CASSLGEGRHYGYTF
TGTGCCAGCAGCTTAGGGGAGGGAAGGCACTATGGCTACACCTTC
>TRBV6-6|NA|TRBD1|TRBJ2-7
CASRSPGQGSYEQYF
TGTGCCAGCAGATCTCCGGGACAGGGGTCCTACGAGCAGTACTTC
>TRBV2|NA|NA|TRBJ2-3
CASSVTDTQYF
TGTGCCAGCAGCGTAACGGATACGCAGTATTTT
>TRBV6-1|NA|NA|TRBJ1-2
CASSDFTGPNYGYTF
TGTGCCAGCAGTGATTTTACAGGGCCTAACTATGGCTACACCTTC